Presented here are 9 T cell receptor beta chains from one specimen sequenced in a study of cytomegalovirus exposure and HLA in healthy donors. 60 Vbeta and 13 Jbeta primers were used in PCR. Profiling relied on immunoSEQ multiplex PCR, and the TCRdb table lists in-frame clones only, not all of them. The sample carries 50,000 or so clones, approximately 70% recorded once. The sample consisted of PBMCs. The receptors stem from a man between 18 and 35 years old in good health and CMV-seronegative.

The J gene is TRBJ1-5, the V gene TRBV6-1, with unresolved D. Trimming pared 6 bases from V and 6 bases from J, leaving 18 bases between. Germline V gives CDR1 MNHNS, CDR2 SASEGT. The CDR3 length is 15 residues. CDR3 nucleotide sequence: TGTGCCAGCAGCCCGGTCGGAGCCCTCGGTCAGCCCCAGCATTTT. It yields the protein CASSPVGALGQPQHF.

The V and J genes are TRBV27 and TRBJ2-7, with D tentatively TRBD1 (5 bases). Between the trimmed V and J ends, which lost 6 bases and 5 bases, there was a span of 11 bases. This CDR3 is 12 amino acids long. CDR1 and CDR2 (germline): MNHEY, SMNVEV (reference sequence). The CDR3 reads CASSRVSNEQYF. The DNA for the CDR3 is TGTGCCAGCAGCAGGGTTTCAAACGAGCAGTACTTC.

This clone was seen a handful of times. The genes are TRBV29-1 and TRBJ1-1; the D is unclear. V lost 7 bases to trimming and J lost 4 bases, with 7 bases between them. Germline-derived CDR1 and CDR2 are SQVTM and ANQGSEA. The CDR3 consists of 10 residues. CDR3 DNA sequence: TGCAGCGCCCGTCCCACTGAAGCTTTCTTT. Translated, it gives CSARPTEAFF.

V and J are TRBV6-1 and TRBJ2-5, with D maybe TRBD2 (6 bases). In germline, CDR1 is MNHNS, CDR2 SASEGT. Trimming took 6 bases from V and 4 from J, leaving 18 bases between them. The CDR3 runs to 15 residues. The CDR3 protein is CASRGVAGSRETQYF. CDR3 in DNA: TGTGCCAGCAGGGGAGTCGCGGGATCACGAGAGACCCAGTACTTC.

This chain joins TRBV5-6 and TRBJ1-2, with 8 bases fitting TRBD1. This CDR3 has 16 amino acids. CDR1 and CDR2 (germline): SGHDT, YYEEEE. With V trimmed by 4 bases and J by 8 bases, 16 bases remained unmatched. CDR3 loop: CASSPSTGAKLWGYTF. The CDR3 region has the DNA TGTGCCAGCAGCCCATCGACAGGGGCTAAACTTTGGGGCTACACCTTC.

The J gene is TRBJ2-1, the V gene TRBV7-2, with D perhaps matching TRBD2 (6 bases). Trimming pared 0 bases from V and 7 bases from J, leaving 16 bases between. The CDR3 contains 16 residues. Germline V CDR1 and CDR2: SGHTA, FQGNSA. The CDR3 is CASSLAWWEVRNEQFF. CDR3 bases: TGTGCCAGCAGCTTAGCGTGGTGGGAGGTTAGGAATGAGCAGTTCTTC.

The chain employs TRBV7-6 and TRBJ1-1; 7 bases are shared with TRBD1. The germline CDR1 and CDR2 sequences are SGHVS and FNYEAQ. The CDR3 has 14 amino acids. Trimming took 5 bases from V and 0 from J; bases not matched to a gene: 3. CDR3 region: CASSPDRVNTEAFF. CDR3 coding DNA: TGTGCCAGCAGCCCCGACAGGGTGAACACTGAAGCTTTCTTT.

The chain carries TRBV7-2 and TRBJ2-1, with 12 bases identical to TRBD2. Germline trimming cut 4 bases from V and 8 bases from J; bases unmatched to any gene: 18. The CDR3 spans 19 residues. From germline, CDR1 is SGHTA and CDR2 FQGNSA. The CDR3 protein is CASSSPLVRLAGVGDEQFF. CDR3 in DNA: TGTGCCAGCAGCTCGCCCCTGGTCCGACTAGCGGGAGTGGGGGATGAGCAGTTCTTC. The variable domain in full, completed from reference TRBV7-2 and TRBJ2-1, reads GAGVSQSPSNKVTEKGKDVELRCDPISGHTALYWYRQSLGQGLEFLIYFQGNSAPDKSGLPSDRFSAERTGGSVSTLTIQRTQQEDSAVYLCASSSPLVRLAGVGDEQFFGPGTRLTVL.

This clone was seen once. V usage is TRBV29-1 and J usage is TRBJ2-7, with 9 bases matching TRBD2. CDR3 length: 14 amino acids. CDR1 is SQVTM and CDR2 is ANQGSEA in the germline V gene. The CDR3 region is CSARTSASSYEQYF. The CDR3, as DNA: TGCAGTGCGCGGACTAGCGCGAGCTCCTACGAGCAGTACTTC.